This T cell receptor (beta chain) derives from a study of cytomegalovirus exposure and HLA in healthy donors. Findings and caveats of the study: With high specificity and sensitivity, the classifier reportedly diagnosed cytomegalovirus status. In vitro checks showed that three CMV-associated chains really do target CMV antigens.

The table came from immunoSEQ multiplex PCR; TCRdb's copy has only in-frame clones and leaves some out. The data hold around 180,000 clones, with roughly 84% observed a single time. Worth noting for this clone: Its antigen is undetermined.

It was the roughly 120-subject validation cohort, separate from the roughly 700-subject first cohort, to which the donors belonged. CDR3 length: 14 amino acids. Per germline, CDR1 LNHDA and CDR2 SQIVND (reference sequence). V lost 6 bases to trimming and J lost 7 bases, with 19 bases between them. The sequencing input was PBMCs. The chain links TRBV19 to TRBJ2-7; D gene uncertain. This clonotype was obtained from a man between 18 and 35 years old in good health and CMV-seropositive. The DNA for the CDR3 is TGTGCCAGTAGGTCTAATGTCGGAGTTTGGGAGCAGTACTTC. It translates to CASRSNVGVWEQYF. Drawing the rest from reference TRBV19 and TRBJ2-7, the complete variable domain is DGGITQSPKYLFRKEGQNVTLSCEQNLNHDAMYWYRQDPGQGLRLIYYSQIVNDFQKGDIAEGYSVSREKKESFPLTVTSAQKNPTAFYLCASRSNVGVWEQYFGPGTRLTVT.